The 19 T cell receptor beta chains in this list originate from one sample, sequenced in a study of blood T cell repertoires in COVID-19. The assay was immunoSEQ multiplex PCR, and TCRdb's table has in-frame clones only and misses some. The sample holds 200,000 to 250,000 clones, 65% to 90% seen once. Sample: PBMCs or T cells enriched from blood (not recorded which). The receptors originated from a woman between 40 and 50 years old with acute COVID-19.

V usage is TRBV6-5 and J usage is TRBJ2-6; D is undetermined. V was clipped by 8 bases and J by 0 bases, with 11 bases between them. This CDR3 is built from 15 residues. The V gene's germline CDR1 is MNHEY and CDR2 SVGAGI. This CDR3 is CASFLPSSGANVLTF. The CDR3 nucleotides are TGTGCCAGCTTCCTACCTAGCTCTGGGGCCAACGTCCTGACTTTC.

The chain couples TRBV12-3 or TRBV12-4 to TRBJ2-7, with D unclear. Trimming removed 6 bases from V and 4 bases from J, with 13 bases in between. The CDR3 covers 13 residues. The CDR3 DNA reads as TGTGCCAGCAGCCAACAGCTGGTATACGAGCAGTACTTC. Translating it yields CASSQQLVYEQYF.

This chain joins TRBV29-1 and TRBJ1-1, with D perhaps matching TRBD1 (5 bases). The length of the CDR3 is 12 residues. V shed 3 bases and J shed 9 bases, with 14 bases lying between them. CDR1 and CDR2 from the germline V gene are SQVTM and ANQGSEA. CDR3 nucleotides: TGCAGCGTTGACAGGGATGAACTCCAAGCTTTCTTT. As protein: CSVDRDELQAFF.

This chain uses TRBV12-3 or TRBV12-4 with TRBJ2-7, with D perhaps TRBD1 (5 bases). V was cut by 2 bases and J by 3 bases, with 5 bases left in between. The length of the CDR3 is 12 residues. Here the CDR3 reads CASSLQGYEQYF. The CDR3 DNA reads TGTGCCAGCAGTTTACAGGGCTACGAGCAGTACTTC.

This chain links TRBV9 with TRBJ2-2, with D possibly TRBD2 on 5 matching bases. The V and J ends lost 7 bases and 0 bases respectively, with 13 bases between them. There are 15 residues in the CDR3. Germline CDR1 is SGDLS and CDR2 is YYNGEE. The DNA for the CDR3 is TGTGCCAGCCGATCAGGACTGACGAACACCGGGGAGCTGTTTTTT. Protein product: CASRSGLTNTGELFF.

This chain connects TRBV2 to TRBJ1-5; D is perhaps TRBD1 (5 bases). V gave up 10 bases and J gave up 5 bases, with 18 bases separating them. The CDR3 extends over 14 amino acids. Per germline, CDR1 SNHLY and CDR2 FYNNEI. This CDR3 reads CATRGSISHQPQHF. The CDR3 nucleotides are TGTGCCACCCGGGGGAGTATATCCCATCAGCCCCAGCATTTT.

This clone occurred once. The chain recombines TRBV28 with TRBJ2-1; a possible D gene is TRBD1 (6 bases). Between the trimmed V and J ends, which lost 6 bases and 0 bases, there was a span of 21 bases. Looked up from germline, CDR1 is MDHEN and CDR2 is SYDVKM. The CDR3 covers 18 residues. This CDR3 reads CASSLQGWNGISYNEQFF. The CDR3 region has the DNA TGTGCCAGCAGCCTACAGGGCTGGAACGGGATCTCCTACAATGAGCAGTTCTTC. The whole variable domain, remainder taken from reference TRBV28 and TRBJ2-1, is DVKVTQSSRYLVKRTGEKVFLECVQDMDHENMFWYRQDPGLGLRLIYFSYDVKMKEKGDIPEGYSVSREKKERFSLILESASTNQTSMYLCASSLQGWNGISYNEQFFGPGTRLTVL.

The gene calls are TRBV27 and TRBJ1-1; TRBD1 matches 9 bases. The CDR3 length is 15 residues. CDR1 and CDR2 (germline): MNHEY, SMNVEV (reference sequence). After removal of 4 bases from V and 0 bases from J, the junction contained 3 bases not matched to a gene. The CDR3, as DNA: TGTGCCAGCAGTTACAGGGGGCTCATGAACACTGAAGCTTTCTTT. It specifies CASSYRGLMNTEAFF.

The chain combines TRBV19 with TRBJ1-4, with TRBD1 as a possible D gene (6 bases). CDR3 length equals 16 residues. With 7 bases removed from V and 4 bases from J, the gap between germline ends came to 19 bases. Per the germline V gene, CDR1 is LNHDA and CDR2 is SQIVND (reference sequence). The CDR3, as DNA: TGTGCCAGTACCACCACAGGGTTGCAGGTTAATGAAAAACTGTTTTTT. It translates to CASTTTGLQVNEKLFF.

The gene calls are TRBV6-5 and TRBJ1-4, with 11 nucleotides matching TRBD1. After removal of 6 bases from V and 7 bases from J, the junction contained 4 bases not matched to a gene. The CDR3 length is 14 residues. Per the germline V gene, CDR1 is MNHEY and CDR2 is SVGAGI. The DNA for the CDR3 is TGTGCCAGCAGGCGGACAGGGGGCGGTGAAAAACTGTTTTTT. Its protein product is CASRRTGGGEKLFF.

V gene TRBV11-3 combines with J gene TRBJ2-7, with a tentative D call TRBD1 (6 bases). The CDR3 is 13 amino acids. Germline CDR1 SGHNT, CDR2 YENEEA. V was clipped by 5 bases and J by 3 bases, with 11 bases between them. The CDR3 region is CASSLRDNYEQYF. For the CDR3, the DNA is TGTGCCAGCAGCCTCCGGGACAACTACGAGCAGTACTTC.

This clone was observed a single time. The chain combines TRBV4-2 with TRBJ2-5, with D possibly TRBD2 on 6 matching bases. The V and J ends lost 1 base and 1 base respectively, with 13 bases between them. The CDR3 contains 16 residues. CDR1 LGHNA and CDR2 YNFKEQ come from the germline V gene. The CDR3 DNA is TGTGCCAGCAGCCAAGTCAGAAGCGGGCCCCAAGAGACCCAGTACTTC. Protein product: CASSQVRSGPQETQYF.

The chain couples TRBV11-2 to TRBJ2-3; 7 bases agree with TRBD2. Germline CDR1 and CDR2: SGHAT and FQNNGV. The V and J ends lost 5 bases and 0 bases, in that order; junction bases with no gene match: 8. The CDR3 sequence is 16 residues long. The CDR3 coding sequence is TGTGCCAGCAGCCAAACACTAGCGACCAGCACAGATACGCAGTATTTT. Translating gives CASSQTLATSTDTQYF.

The J gene is TRBJ2-2, the V gene TRBV29-1; 7 nucleotides align to TRBD1. Trimming cost V 6 bases and J 6 bases; bases outside gene matches: 4. CDR1 is SQVTM and CDR2 is ANQGSEA in the germline V gene. This CDR3 spans 12 amino acids. The DNA for the CDR3 is TGCAGCGTCGAACAGGGGTCCGGGGAGCTGTTTTTT. This gives the protein CSVEQGSGELFF.

The chain recombines TRBV6-5 with TRBJ2-7; weak D call: TRBD2 (5 bases). CDR3 length: 13 amino acids. Germline V gives CDR1 MNHEY, CDR2 SVGAGI. Trimming took 4 bases from V and 5 from J, leaving 12 bases between them. This chain's CDR3 is CASSSVGVNEQYF. The CDR3 DNA is TGTGCCAGCAGTTCTGTGGGAGTCAACGAGCAGTACTTC.

This chain links TRBV28 with TRBJ2-7; D is possibly TRBD1 (5 bases). Trimming took 4 bases from V and 3 from J, leaving 10 bases between them. The CDR3 sequence is 13 residues long. Germline V lookup: CDR1 MDHEN, CDR2 SYDVKM. The CDR3 nucleotides are TGTGCCAGCAGTTCGTACAGGCTCTACGAGCAGTACTTC. Amino acid sequence: CASSSYRLYEQYF.

V and J are TRBV7-6 and TRBJ2-7, with 9 bases aligning to TRBD1. CDR3 length equals 15 residues. Germline lookup yields CDR1 SGHVS and CDR2 FNYEAQ. The junction had 6 bases not matched to a gene; V was cut back by 2 bases and J by 4 bases. For the CDR3, the DNA is TGTGCCAGCAGCTTAAGGACAGGGGACGCTTACGAGCAGTACTTC. Its protein is CASSLRTGDAYEQYF.

J is TRBJ2-1 and V is TRBV6-5, with D possibly being TRBD1 (5 bases). Germline V gene data show CDR1 as MNHEY and CDR2 as SVGAGI. The CDR3 loop spans 12 amino acids. Trimming shortened V by 7 bases and J by 6 bases, and 10 bases separated the two germline ends. The chain's CDR3 is CASKRRVNEQFF. The CDR3 DNA reads TGTGCCAGCAAACGCAGGGTCAATGAGCAGTTCTTC.

The gene calls are TRBV5-1 and TRBJ1-2, with D perhaps TRBD1 (5 bases). CDR1 is SGHRS and CDR2 is YFSETQ in the germline V gene. V lost 6 bases to trimming and J lost 5 bases, with 17 bases between them. The CDR3 is 14 residues long. Written as DNA, the CDR3 is TGCGCCAGCAATGAGGGTACTGGGGGGTATGGCTACACCTTC. It encodes CASNEGTGGYGYTF.